Below, 10 T cell receptor beta chains from the same sample are listed, as sequenced in a study of T cells in Graves' hyperthyroidism and ophthalmopathy. RNA transcripts were the template for amplifying TCR beta CDR3 regions. The HTBI set primed first-round TCR CDR3 RT-PCR. TCRdb redid the calling of the multiplex PCR reads with MiXCR, one entry per CDR3 protein. This sample has fewer than 200,000 distinct CDR3 sequences, with about a sixth found just once. The material sequenced was blood. The origin of the receptors is a woman aged 45-65 years with Graves' hyperthyroidism.

Many counts were recorded for this clonotype. The chain links TRBV19 to TRBJ2-7; 11 positions match TRBD1. V lost 10 bases, J lost 5 bases, and 10 bases stayed unmatched. The CDR3 sequence is 14 residues long. Germline V gives CDR1 LNHDA, CDR2 SQIVND (reference sequence). The CDR3 is CATERTGGADEQYF. In DNA form, the CDR3 reads TGTGCCACCGAGAGGACAGGGGGCGCAGACGAGCAGTACTTC.

This clonotype was counted at least ten times. V is TRBV19 and J is TRBJ1-6, with TRBD1 identical over 9 bases. CDR1 and CDR2 (germline): LNHDA, SQIVND (reference sequence). This CDR3 comprises 13 residues. The ends lost 10 bases at V and 7 bases at J; junction bases unmatched: 5. The CDR3 loop is CATGQGINSPLHF. The CDR3 bases are TGTGCCACGGGACAGGGAATCAATTCACCCCTCCACTTT.

This clonotype occurred many times. The chain uses TRBV19 and TRBJ1-4, with D maybe TRBD1 (6 bases). Trimming shortened V by 4 bases and J by 7 bases, and 16 bases separated the two germline ends. Germline V gene lookup returns CDR1 LNHDA and CDR2 SQIVND (reference sequence). The CDR3 is 15 amino acids. The CDR3 loop is CASSTPTGGREKLFF. CDR3 DNA sequence: TGTGCCAGTAGTACCCCGACAGGCGGCCGTGAAAAACTGTTTTTT.

The rearrangement joins TRBV19 to TRBJ2-5; maybe TRBD1 (5 bases). V gave up 5 bases and J gave up 1 base, with 14 bases separating them. CDR3 length: 15 amino acids. CDR1 is LNHDA, CDR2 SQIVND, per germline (reference sequence). CDR3 loop: CASSDSRASQETQYF. DNA of the CDR3: TGTGCCAGTAGTGACAGCCGGGCATCCCAAGAGACCCAGTACTTC.

This chain uses TRBV28 with TRBJ1-4; D call uncertain. The ends were cut back, 2 bases at V and 7 bases at J, with 5 bases in the middle. Germline-derived CDR1 and CDR2 are MDHEN and SYDVKM. The CDR3 sequence is 12 residues long. CDR3 residues: CASSLQVEKLFF. The CDR3 region has the DNA TGTGCCAGCAGTTTACAGGTTGAAAAACTGTTTTTT.

In this sample, this clonotype turned up many times. The chain combines TRBV7-3 with TRBJ1-1, with 8 bases lining up with TRBD1. The CDR3 loop spans 12 amino acids. Germline values: CDR1 SGHTA, CDR2 FQGTGA. Trimming cost V 4 bases and J 10 bases; bases outside gene matches: 5. The CDR3 sequence: CASSSNTGGAFF. In DNA, the CDR3 is TGTGCCAGCAGCTCGAACACAGGGGGAGCTTTCTTT.

This clonotype was seen more than once but under ten times. The V and J genes are TRBV7-9 and TRBJ1-3; 7 bases are a match to TRBD1. CDR1 SEHNR and CDR2 FQNEAQ come from the germline V gene (reference sequence). With 2 bases clipped from V and 4 bases from J, the junction kept 5 bases outside the gene matches. The CDR3 consists of 15 residues. CDR3 region: CASSLTQGSGNTIYF. CDR3 in DNA: TGTGCCAGCAGCTTAACACAGGGGTCCGGAAACACCATATATTTT.

V and J are TRBV20-1 and TRBJ1-1; D is unresolved. This CDR3 comprises 15 residues. CDR1 and CDR2 from the germline V gene are DFQATT and SNEGSKA (reference sequence). Trimming left V 6 bases short and J 0 bases short, with 17 bases between. CDR3 residues: CSAWERQTLNTEAFF. The CDR3, as DNA: TGCAGTGCCTGGGAGCGGCAGACACTGAACACTGAAGCTTTCTTT.

This clonotype showed up many times. The DNA of the CDR3 is TGTGCCAGCAGCCAAGAAAGGACAGGGACCTATGGCTACACCTTC. It specifies CASSQERTGTYGYTF. The chain carries TRBV14 and TRBJ1-2; TRBD1 agrees at 8 bases. Trimming at V came to 0 bases and at J to 4 bases, leaving 4 bases not matched to a gene. Germline V gene lookup returns CDR1 SGHDN and CDR2 FVKESK. The length of the CDR3 is 15 residues.

The gene calls are TRBV5-5 and TRBJ1-2, with D unclear. With 2 bases removed from V and 4 bases from J, the gap between germline ends came to 9 bases. Germline V lookup: CDR1 SGHKS, CDR2 YYEKEE (reference sequence). This CDR3 comprises 13 residues. The CDR3, as DNA: TGTGCCAGCAGCTTACTGGGGAGCTATGGCTACACCTTC. Encoded protein: CASSLLGSYGYTF.